These T cell receptor beta chains were read from a single sample in a study of control samples from healthy donors and cancer patients. Data came from immunoSEQ multiplex PCR; TCRdb stores just in-frame clones and leaves some out. Seen here are about 170,000 clones, around 91% observed once, and the top ten hold about 1.6%. Sequencing was done on a sample of blood. Receptors originate from a woman under 40 in good health. The CDR3 runs from the conserved cysteine through the conserved F or W. D genes are given only for firm matches. For some rows the clone size is stated as once, few or many, or as a class when expanded; others skip it.

TRBD2	TRBV14	TRBJ2-3	.	TGTGCCAGCAGCCAAGGGGACTACCCCACAGATACGCAGTATTTT	CASSQGDYPTDTQYF
TRBD2	TRBV5-6	TRBJ2-5	few	TGTGCCAGCAGCACTGGGACTAGCGGAAAAGAGACCCAGTACTTC	CASSTGTSGKETQYF
.	TRBV25-1	TRBJ1-2	.	TGTGCCAGCAGTGAGTGGAACTATGGCTACACCTTC	CASSEWNYGYTF
TRBD2	TRBV11-2	TRBJ2-3	once	TGTGCCAGCAGCCCCCTAGCGGGGCTCACAGATACGCAGTATTTT	CASSPLAGLTDTQYF
.	TRBV6-4	TRBJ2-3	.	TGTGCCAGCAGTGGGAGGGGGGACACAGATACGCAGTATTTT	CASSGRGDTDTQYF
TRBD1	TRBV13	TRBJ2-5	.	TGTGCCAGCAGCTTAGCCCAGGGGGCAGGCCAAGAGACCCAGTACTTC	CASSLAQGAGQETQYF
.	TRBV7-8	TRBJ1-1	.	TGTGCCAGCAGCGAACAGGGGAACACTGAAGCTTTCTTT	CASSEQGNTEAFF
TRBD2	TRBV2	TRBJ2-3	.	TGTGCCAGCAGCTTGACTAGCGGGGCCCCCGATACGCAGTATTTT	CASSLTSGAPDTQYF
.	TRBV5-4	TRBJ1-1	.	TGTGCCAGCAGCTTGGGAACGGGGCGCACTGAAGCTTTCTTT	CASSLGTGRTEAFF
TRBD1	TRBV2	TRBJ1-4	once	TGTGCCAGCAGTCCGACAGGGGGAAGAGGTGAAAAACTGTTTTTT	CASSPTGGRGEKLFF
TRBD1	TRBV12-3/TRBV12-4	TRBJ1-2	.	TGTGCCAGCAGTATACAGGGGGACTATGGCTACACCTTC	CASSIQGDYGYTF
.	TRBV18	TRBJ2-7	many	TGTGCCAGCTCACTGACAGGAAACGAGCAGTACTTC	CASSLTGNEQYF
.	TRBV24-1	TRBJ2-5	.	TGTGCCACCAGTGTTGGGGGCCAAGAGACCCAGTACTTC	CATSVGGQETQYF
.	TRBV7-9	TRBJ1-2	.	TGTGCCAGCAGCTTAGGGATCTATGGCTACACCTTC	CASSLGIYGYTF
.	TRBV4-3	TRBJ2-7	.	TGCGCCAGCAGCCAAGATCGACACCCCTACGAGCAGTACTTC	CASSQDRHPYEQYF
.	TRBV10-3	TRBJ1-3	.	TGTGCCATCAGACCAACAGGCTCTGGAAACACCATATATTTT	CAIRPTGSGNTIYF
.	TRBV2	TRBJ1-1	.	TGTGCCAGCACAGCGTTGAACACTGAAGCTTTCTTT	CASTALNTEAFF
TRBD1	TRBV24-1	TRBJ1-1	.	TGTGCCACAGGGACAGGGTCCACTGAAGCTTTCTTT	CATGTGSTEAFF
.	TRBV4-1	TRBJ2-1	.	TGCGCCAGCAGCCAAGATGGGCTAGCTTACGGTGAGCAGTTCTTC	CASSQDGLAYGEQFF
TRBD1	TRBV27	TRBJ2-1	.	TGTGCCAGCAGTTTCCACCCGGGACAGGTTTTAAATGAGCAGTTCTTC	CASSFHPGQVLNEQFF
TRBD2	TRBV5-1	TRBJ2-1	once	TGCGCCAGCAGCTCGCTAGCGGGAGATAATGAGCAGTTCTTC	CASSSLAGDNEQFF
TRBD1	TRBV19	TRBJ2-2	.	TGTGCCACCAGTATTGGAGGACAGGGCACCGGGGAGCTGTTTTTT	CATSIGGQGTGELFF
.	TRBV7-2	TRBJ2-1	.	TGTGCCAGCAGCTTTTTAACGGGAGCGGGCTCCTACAATGAGCAGTTCTTC	CASSFLTGAGSYNEQFF
TRBD2	TRBV6-1	TRBJ2-5	few	TGTGCCAGCAGTGAACTAGCGGGGGGCGAAGAGACCCAGTACTTC	CASSELAGGEETQYF
TRBD2	TRBV4-3	TRBJ2-3	.	TGCGCCAGCAGCCAAGTCGGTAGCGGGAGCCCAGATACGCAGTATTTT	CASSQVGSGSPDTQYF
TRBD2	TRBV5-1	TRBJ2-3	.	TGCGCCAGCAGCTTGGGAGGCGGGGGAGCAGATACGCAGTATTTT	CASSLGGGGADTQYF
TRBD2	TRBV11-3	TRBJ2-2	.	TGTGCCAGCAGCTCTAGCGGGATAGGGACCGGGGAGCTGTTTTTT	CASSSSGIGTGELFF
.	TRBV11-2	TRBJ1-3	.	TGTGCCAGCAGCTTACCTGGAAACACCATATATTTT	CASSLPGNTIYF
TRBD1	TRBV6-2/TRBV6-3	TRBJ1-4	.	TGTGCCAGCAGTTACCTGCTACAGGGGGATGAAAAACTGTTTTTT	CASSYLLQGDEKLFF
TRBD1	TRBV4-1	TRBJ1-5	.	TGCGCCAGCAGCCGGCCGGGACAGGGGCATCAGCCCCAGCATTTT	CASSRPGQGHQPQHF
.	TRBV4-1	TRBJ2-1	.	TGCGCCAGCAGCCAAGGCCAGGGGCCCTACAATGAGCAGTTCTTC	CASSQGQGPYNEQFF
TRBD1	TRBV9	TRBJ2-7	once	TGTGCCAGCAGCGCCCGGGACAGGGATTACGAGCAGTACTTC	CASSARDRDYEQYF
TRBD1	TRBV27	TRBJ1-5	.	TGTGCCAGCAGTCCCGGGACAGGGGGGGGGTATAGCAATCAGCCCCAGCATTTT	CASSPGTGGGYSNQPQHF
.	TRBV15	TRBJ1-2	.	TGTGCCACCAGCAGAGATATGGGTTACTATGGCTACACCTTC	CATSRDMGYYGYTF
TRBD1	TRBV6-5	TRBJ2-6	once	TGTGCCAGCTGTACACAGGGGGCTGGGGCCAACGTCCTGACTTTC	CASCTQGAGANVLTF
.	TRBV4-1	TRBJ1-3	.	TGCGCCAGCAGCCAAGGTGAAGGCTCTGGAAACACCATATATTTT	CASSQGEGSGNTIYF
TRBD1	TRBV5-4	TRBJ2-5	.	TGTGCCAGCAGCTTGGGTGGGACAGGGCAGTTTGAGACCCAGTACTTC	CASSLGGTGQFETQYF
TRBD1	TRBV5-6	TRBJ2-1	.	TGTGCCAGCAGCTGGGGACAGGACAATGAGCAGTTCTTC	CASSWGQDNEQFF
TRBD1	TRBV5-1	TRBJ2-5	.	TGCGCCAGCAGCTTGACTACAGGGGGAGAGACCCAGTACTTC	CASSLTTGGETQYF
TRBD1	TRBV27	TRBJ1-6	.	TGTGCCAGCAGTCCGACAGGGGGCTCTAATTCACCCCTCCACTTT	CASSPTGGSNSPLHF
TRBD1	TRBV9	TRBJ2-1	.	TGTGCCAGCAGCGTCGACAGGGTGAATTTTGATGAGCAGTTCTTC	CASSVDRVNFDEQFF
.	TRBV19	TRBJ1-3	.	TGTGCCAGTAGATACGGGACAAAAGGAAACACCATATATTTT	CASRYGTKGNTIYF
.	TRBV29-1	TRBJ1-2	.	TGCAGCGTGACAAGGGACTATGGCTACACCTTC	CSVTRDYGYTF
.	TRBV3-1/TRBV3-2	TRBJ2-7	.	TGTGCCAGCAGCCAAGGTGGCTTCCCCTACGAGCAGTACTTC	CASSQGGFPYEQYF
.	TRBV7-2	TRBJ2-3	.	TGTGCCAGCAGCACCAGACAGGGCACAGATACGCAGTATTTT	CASSTRQGTDTQYF
.	TRBV3-1/TRBV3-2	TRBJ2-7	.	TGTGCCAGCAGCCATCAGGGTTTCTACGAGCAGTACTTC	CASSHQGFYEQYF
.	TRBV18	TRBJ1-5	.	TGTGCCAGCTCACCCGGACAGAATCAGCCCCAGCATTTT	CASSPGQNQPQHF
.	TRBV5-1	TRBJ2-1	.	TGCGCCAGCAGCCTGGGCAGCACCTACAATGAGCAGTTCTTC	CASSLGSTYNEQFF
.	TRBV3-1/TRBV3-2	TRBJ1-6	.	TGTGCCAGCAGCCAAGGGCCTCCTAATTCACCCCTCCACTTT	CASSQGPPNSPLHF
TRBD1	TRBV28	TRBJ2-7	once	TGTGCCAGCAGTTTAGCCGGGACAGGGGGCTACGAGCAGTACTTC	CASSLAGTGGYEQYF
TRBD1	TRBV6-5	TRBJ1-1	once	TGTGCCAGCAGTCAGGGGGTCACTGAAGCTTTCTTT	CASSQGVTEAFF
.	TRBV5-8	TRBJ1-3	.	TGTGCCAGCAGCTTAGGGGTCTACTCTGGAAACACCATATATTTT	CASSLGVYSGNTIYF
.	TRBV19	TRBJ2-7	.	TGTGCCAGTATCCCGTGGACGGATTCCTACGAGCAGTACTTC	CASIPWTDSYEQYF